The 26 T cell receptor beta chains below were found in one sample sequenced in a study of T cell responses to AZD1222 COVID-19 vaccine. The repertoire was sequenced with immunoSEQ multiplex PCR; TCRdb's copy has only in-frame clones and lacks some. The table lists around 99,000 clones, approximately 91% of them singletons. Sequencing was performed on peripheral blood, taken on day 0 of MenACWY control vaccination. These receptors all stem from an adult in good health.

V and J are TRBV2 and TRBJ1-3, with TRBD1 as a possible D gene (6 bases). The V gene lost 5 bases and the J gene lost 2 bases, with 13 bases spanning the gap. CDR1 and CDR2 from the germline V gene are SNHLY and FYNNEI. CDR3 size: 15 residues. CDR3 coding DNA: TGTGCCAGCAGTCCCAACAGGGCGGCTGGAAACACCATATATTTT. Protein product: CASSPNRAAGNTIYF.

The V gene is TRBV29-1, the J gene TRBJ1-3, with 8 bases matching TRBD1. Germline V gives CDR1 SQVTM, CDR2 ANQGSEA. The CDR3 covers 15 residues. Trimming cost V 3 bases and J 5 bases; bases outside gene matches: 9. CDR3 in DNA: TGCAGCGTTGAGGGAACAGGGGGAAGTCGAAACACCATATATTTT. Encoded protein: CSVEGTGGSRNTIYF.

The chain combines TRBV5-1 with TRBJ1-2, with a weak D call TRBD1 (6 bases). With 0 bases removed from V and 6 bases from J, the gap between germline ends came to 15 bases. Germline lookup yields CDR1 SGHRS and CDR2 YFSETQ. This CDR3 contains 15 residues. The CDR3 reads CASSLEGQWQDGYTF. In DNA, the CDR3 is TGCGCCAGCAGCTTGGAAGGACAGTGGCAGGATGGCTACACCTTC.

This chain uses TRBV27 with TRBJ2-7, with TRBD1 as a possible D gene (6 bases). Looked up from germline, CDR1 is MNHEY and CDR2 is SMNVEV (reference sequence). V dropped 9 bases and J dropped 3 bases, with 18 bases sitting between them. The CDR3 totals 14 residues. The chain's CDR3 is CARGENRAVYEQYF. The CDR3 region has the DNA TGTGCCAGAGGGGAGAACAGGGCCGTCTACGAGCAGTACTTC.

The genes are TRBV7-9 and TRBJ2-7; 9 nucleotides agree with TRBD1. Unmatched junction bases numbered 5, after V lost 6 bases and J lost 2 bases. The CDR3 extends over 14 amino acids. Germline CDR1 is SEHNR and CDR2 is FQNEAQ (reference sequence). The CDR3 region has the DNA TGTGCCAGCAGGAACGACAGGGGGGCCTACGAGCAGTACTTC. Protein sequence: CASRNDRGAYEQYF.

The chain recombines TRBV19 with TRBJ2-7, with a tentative D call TRBD1 (5 bases). V lost 7 bases to trimming and J lost 3 bases, with 25 bases between them. The CDR3 spans 17 residues. CDR1 and CDR2 from the germline V gene are LNHDA and SQIVND (reference sequence). Written as DNA, the CDR3 is TGTGCCAGTACCGCGACATACCTTAGGACAACCGGCTACGAGCAGTACTTC. Its translation: CASTATYLRTTGYEQYF.

This chain connects TRBV6-1 to TRBJ1-5; D is undetermined. Germline CDR1 and CDR2: MNHNS and SASEGT. The CDR3 has 13 amino acids. Trimming stripped 5 bases from V and 0 bases from J, with 5 bases between. Here the CDR3 reads CASSYGSNQPQHF. In DNA, the CDR3 is TGTGCCAGCAGTTATGGTAGCAATCAGCCCCAGCATTTT.

The chain has TRBV19 and TRBJ1-2; weak D call: TRBD1 (6 bases). The V gene lost 2 bases and the J gene lost 4 bases, with 8 bases spanning the gap. Germline V gene sequence: CDR1 LNHDA, CDR2 SQIVND (reference sequence). This CDR3 comprises 13 residues. The CDR3 is CASSIKGGYGYTF. The CDR3 DNA sequence: TGTGCCAGTAGTATAAAAGGGGGCTATGGCTACACCTTC.

CDR3 loop: CAPLALGKGADYGYTF. The CDR3 coding sequence is TGTGCGCCCCTAGCTCTGGGAAAGGGGGCAGACTATGGCTACACCTTC. The chain is built from TRBV2 and TRBJ1-2; 7 nucleotides match TRBD1. CDR3 length: 16 residues. Germline loops: CDR1 SNHLY, CDR2 FYNNEI.

This chain links TRBV5-4 with TRBJ1-4; 7 nucleotides agree with TRBD1. Germline CDR1 SGHNT, CDR2 YYREEE (reference sequence). The CDR3 length is 14 residues. The V gene end was trimmed by 3 bases and the J gene end by 4 bases; junction bases not matched to a gene: 3. The CDR3 DNA sequence: TGTGCCAGCAGCTCGCAGGGGGGTAATGAAAAACTGTTTTTT. It is translated as CASSSQGGNEKLFF.

By sample fraction, this clone is medium-sized. V gene TRBV29-1 combines with J gene TRBJ1-4, with D perhaps TRBD1 (5 bases). The CDR3 contains 14 residues. The V end lost 4 bases, the J end lost 7 bases, and 16 bases lay between the germline ends. Germline values: CDR1 SQVTM, CDR2 ANQGSEA. The CDR3 region is CSVVDSRLGEKLFF. The CDR3 coding sequence is TGCAGCGTTGTCGACAGTCGGTTGGGTGAAAAACTGTTTTTT.

This chain uses TRBV7-9 with TRBJ2-2; unclear D gene. The CDR3 totals 15 residues. V was shortened by 2 bases and J by 3 bases, with 10 bases between the two germline ends. In germline, CDR1 is SEHNR, CDR2 FQNEAQ (reference sequence). The CDR3 here is CASSLYSGDTGELFF. Here the CDR3 DNA reads TGTGCCAGCAGCTTATATTCGGGCGACACCGGGGAGCTGTTTTTT.

V usage is TRBV7-9 and J usage is TRBJ2-7; D not resolved. V was clipped by 1 base and J by 2 bases, with 9 bases between them. Germline-derived CDR1 and CDR2 are SEHNR and FQNEAQ (reference sequence). The CDR3 loop spans 14 amino acids. The CDR3 loop is CASSLVDGAYEQYF. Written as DNA, the CDR3 is TGTGCCAGCAGCTTAGTGGACGGAGCCTACGAGCAGTACTTC.

This chain uses TRBV20-1 with TRBJ2-7, with unresolved D. V lost 6 bases and J 3 bases, leaving 9 bases between the germline ends. The germline CDR1 and CDR2 sequences are DFQATT and SNEGSKA (reference sequence). This CDR3 region has 11 residues. DNA for the CDR3: TGCAGTGCCGAGGATCGCTACGAGCAGTACTTC. It codes for CSAEDRYEQYF.

The V gene is TRBV5-6, the J gene TRBJ2-3; 9 bases are shared with TRBD1. The CDR3 totals 15 residues. CDR1 is SGHDT and CDR2 is YYEEEE in the germline V gene. With 4 bases clipped from V and 2 bases from J, the junction kept 5 bases outside the gene matches. This chain's CDR3 is CASSPGTGFTDTQYF. CDR3 in DNA: TGTGCCAGCAGCCCCGGGACAGGGTTCACAGATACGCAGTATTTT.

This clone has a handful of counts. The genes are TRBV27 and TRBJ1-1, with D unclear. The germline V gene encodes CDR1 MNHEY and CDR2 SMNVEV (reference sequence). The V and J ends lost 0 bases and 0 bases respectively, with 17 bases between them. The CDR3 covers 18 residues. CDR3 sequence (DNA): TGTGCCAGCAGTTTATCGCCTGTGGCAGCTACTTTGAACACTGAAGCTTTCTTT. It translates to CASSLSPVAATLNTEAFF.

The gene calls are TRBV28 and TRBJ1-1; 8 nucleotides line up with TRBD1. This CDR3 has 15 amino acids. CDR1 and CDR2 from the germline V gene are MDHEN and SYDVKM. Unmatched junction bases numbered 12, after V lost 7 bases and J lost 5 bases. The CDR3 DNA follows: TGTGCCAGCAACAGGGGGGAGGGGGCAGGGACTGAAGCTTTCTTT. Protein sequence: CASNRGEGAGTEAFF.

J is TRBJ2-6 and V is TRBV6-4, with TRBD1 as a possible D gene (5 bases). The CDR3 totals 16 residues. V lost 5 bases, J lost 2 bases, and 13 bases lay in between. The germline CDR1 and CDR2 sequences are MRHNA and SNTAGT. The CDR3 DNA reads TGTGCCAGCAGTCCGAGTGGGGCGACTGGGGCCAACGTCCTGACTTTC. Its protein is CASSPSGATGANVLTF.

To note about this clone: This CDR3 is also generated by other DNA sequences in the sample. The chain has TRBV27 and TRBJ1-1, with no clear D. Per the germline V gene, CDR1 is MNHEY and CDR2 is SMNVEV (reference sequence). The CDR3 has 13 residues. V gave up 2 bases and J gave up 0 bases, with 4 bases separating them. The CDR3 DNA is TGTGCCAGCAGTTTAGGGCTGAACACTGAAGCTTTCTTT. As protein: CASSLGLNTEAFF.

The V call is TRBV3-1 (or the pseudogene TRBV3-2), the J call TRBJ1-4; D unresolved. Deletions cut 2 bases from V and 6 bases from J, with 10 bases between. Per the germline V gene, CDR1 is LGHDT and CDR2 is YNNKEL (reference sequence). The CDR3 totals 14 residues. The DNA of the CDR3 is TGTGCCAGCAGCCAAATGGGAAACGATGAAAAACTGTTTTTT. It translates to CASSQMGNDEKLFF.

V gene TRBV27 combines with J gene TRBJ1-2; 8 bases map to TRBD1. The CDR3 is made up of 14 amino acids. Germline lookup yields CDR1 MNHEY and CDR2 SMNVEV (reference sequence). The J segment lost 3 bases and the V segment lost 3 bases, leaving 3 bases of the junction unmatched. For the CDR3, the DNA is TGTGCCAGCAGTTTGAACAGGGGGGACTATGGCTACACCTTC. Translated: CASSLNRGDYGYTF.

V gene TRBV6-5 combines with J gene TRBJ2-2; 7 nucleotides match TRBD1. The J segment lost 1 base and the V segment lost 10 bases, leaving 3 bases of the junction unmatched. Germline CDR1 is MNHEY and CDR2 is SVGAGI. The CDR3 length is 13 residues. The CDR3 sequence is CANRGENTGELFF. CDR3 coding DNA: TGTGCCAACAGGGGAGAGAACACCGGGGAGCTGTTTTTT.

The chain joins TRBV28 to TRBJ1-5; D is perhaps TRBD1 (6 bases). Germline lookup yields CDR1 MDHEN and CDR2 SYDVKM. The CDR3 covers 13 residues. V lost 7 bases to trimming and J lost 5 bases, with 12 bases between them. CDR3 sequence reads: CASTWGAYQPQHF. CDR3 coding DNA: TGTGCCAGCACTTGGGGGGCTTATCAGCCCCAGCATTTT.

This rearrangement joins TRBV5-1 to TRBJ1-3; 9 bases align to TRBD1. This CDR3 is 14 amino acids long. The germline V gene encodes CDR1 SGHRS and CDR2 YFSETQ. V lost 0 bases to trimming and J lost 6 bases; unmatched junction nucleotides: 1. DNA for the CDR3: TGCGCCAGCAGCTTGGACAGGGGGCAAAACACCATATATTTT. This codes for CASSLDRGQNTIYF. Complete variable domain (other parts from reference TRBV5-1 and TRBJ1-3): KAGVTQTPRYLIKTRGQQVTLSCSPISGHRSVSWYQQTPGQGLQFLFEYFSETQRNKGNFPGRFSGRQFSNSRSEMNVSTLELGDSALYLCASSLDRGQNTIYFGEGSWLTVV.

This rearrangement joins TRBV30 to TRBJ2-1, with D possibly being TRBD2 (6 bases). Germline lookup yields CDR1 GTSNPN and CDR2 SVGIG (reference sequence). V dropped 0 bases and J dropped 13 bases, with 16 bases sitting between them. This CDR3 has 13 residues. The CDR3, as DNA: TGTGCCTGGAGTGTACGGGACTTTTTGGGACAGTTCTTC. The encoded protein is CAWSVRDFLGQFF.

CDR3 loop: CASNGGPNSPLHF. Written as DNA, the CDR3 is TGTGCCAGCAACGGGGGGCCTAATTCACCCCTCCACTTT. The V call is TRBV2, the J call TRBJ1-6; D is perhaps TRBD1 (6 bases). The CDR3 sequence is 13 residues long. Germline CDR1 is SNHLY and CDR2 is FYNNEI. V gave up 7 bases and J gave up 6 bases, with 10 bases separating them.